One TCR beta chain is described in this entry. What it recognizes is unknown. Sequenced by immunoSEQ multiplex PCR; TCRdb stores in-frame clones only, minus some. The sample has approximately 60,000 clones, 90% to 95% seen once. This sample was taken from a study of OX40 agonist ivuxolimab in advanced cancers. Study in general: A male proportion of about 80% was recorded, with mean age approximately 60 years and range roughly 23 to 79.

This CDR3 has 15 amino acids. The germline V gene encodes CDR1 MGHDK and CDR2 SYGVNS. V trimming: 4 bases; J trimming: 8 bases; junction bases outside the gene matches: 9. The investigators sampled blood at baseline, at cycle 4 day 1, and at cycle 7 day 1. Notes on the study in general: Clonal expansion was seen in CD4+ and CD8+ blood T cells by week 6 at 0.1 to 3.0 mg/kg.

This chain joins TRBV25-1 and TRBJ2-1; 9 bases fit TRBD2. The specimen was CD4+ or CD8+ T cells sorted from blood, collected in a trial of the OX40 agonist ivuxolimab. The TCR sequence derives from an adult with an advanced solid tumor such as melanoma, head and neck, liver or kidney cancer. The CDR3 reads CASSGMSGRFDEQFF. The CDR3 DNA follows: TGTGCCAGCAGTGGAATGAGCGGGAGGTTCGATGAGCAGTTCTTC.